Here is one T cell receptor beta chain with its context. The CDR3 has 16 amino acids. Trimming removed 2 bases from V and 0 bases from J; junction bases left unmatched: 7. Looked up from germline, CDR1 is SGDLS and CDR2 is YYNGEE. This sample is drawn from a study of blood T cell repertoires in COVID-19. Looking at the study overall: Samples taken during acute and convalescent COVID-19 were collected in the United States, Italy and Spain.

In the authors' workflow: Cell counts per sample came from amplifying reference gene primers. Clones were read by immunoSEQ multiplex PCR, and TCRdb kept only the in-frame ones, dropping some. That table supplies the V and J calls and clone size; D and trimming were determined from the DNA. The data show 150,000 to 190,000 clones, with approximately 73% seen just once and 3.7% held by the top ten. The chain couples TRBV9 to TRBJ1-2, with TRBD1 matching 7 bases. Input material: peripheral blood. The sequence came from a woman aged 80 or over with acute or convalescent COVID-19. The CDR3 region has the DNA TGTGCCAGCAGCGTGGGGACAGCGGCAGCTAACTATGGCTACACCTTC. As protein: CASSVGTAAANYGYTF.